This TCR beta chain was identified in a study of patients and donors after allogeneic stem cell transplantation. Via MiXCR, TCRdb re-called the RT-PCR reads, giving one row per CDR3 protein. This table holds about a million distinct CDR3 sequences, roughly 17% found once. The germline V gene encodes CDR1 LGHDT and CDR2 YNNKEL (reference sequence). With 4 bases removed from V and 10 bases from J, the gap between germline ends came to 17 bases. The CDR3 is 14 amino acids. V and J are TRBV3-1 and TRBJ2-1, with D possibly being TRBD2 (6 bases). Sequencing input: blood, either unsorted or a sorted T cell fraction (not recorded which). This clonotype was sampled from a human donor who was either an allogeneic HSCT recipient or a stem cell or donor lymphocyte infusion donor (not recorded which). It is not recorded whose cells these are; they may come from a transplant donor. Here the CDR3 DNA reads TGTGCCAGCAGCCTCAGCGGATCCGGGGGAGAGCAGTTCTTC. Its protein is CASSLSGSGGEQFF.